These T cell receptor beta chains were read from a single sample in a study of CD8 T cells in ankylosing spondylitis. TCRdb processed the 5' RACE reads anew with MiXCR; each CDR3 protein has one entry. Here the sample spans some 840,000 distinct CDR3 sequences, over 9.5% being singletons. Sequenced material: blood, either unsorted or a sorted T cell fraction (not recorded which). All receptors come from a male donor with ankylosing spondylitis. Both conserved end residues are part of each CDR3. A D gene is named only where the DNA matches it firmly. The size field is filled for only some rows; it gives once, few, many or a size class.

D: -; V: TRBV28; size: few; J: TRBJ1-2; CDR3: CASSLGGIGNYGYTF; DNA: TGTGCCAGCAGTTTAGGAGGGATCGGGAACTATGGCTACACCTTC
D: -; V: TRBV12-3/TRBV12-4; size: few; J: TRBJ2-6; CDR3: CASRSPIDGDSGANVLTF; DNA: TGTGCCAGCAGGTCGCCGATTGACGGAGACTCTGGGGCCAACGTCCTGACTTTC
D: TRBD1; V: TRBV28; size: few; J: TRBJ1-4; CDR3: CASSMIQGGDRVEKLFF; DNA: TGTGCCAGCAGTATGATTCAAGGGGGGGACAGGGTCGAAAAACTGTTTTTT
D: -; V: TRBV7-8; size: many; J: TRBJ1-1; CDR3: CASSPSAAGAFF; DNA: TGTGCCAGCAGCCCCAGCGCGGCAGGAGCTTTCTTT
D: -; V: TRBV20-1; size: -; J: TRBJ1-5; CDR3: CSARGQMYSNQPQHF; DNA: TGCAGTGCTAGGGGGCAAATGTATAGCAATCAGCCCCAGCATTTT
D: TRBD1; V: TRBV7-9; size: few; J: TRBJ1-4; CDR3: CASSLGGGALKKLFF; DNA: TGTGCCAGCAGCTTAGGAGGGGGCGCTTTGAAAAAACTGTTTTTT
D: -; V: TRBV6-5; size: few; J: TRBJ1-1; CDR3: CASSNLRRSSEAFF; DNA: TGTGCCAGCAGTAACCTTCGCAGGTCGTCTGAAGCTTTCTTT
D: -; V: TRBV7-9; size: many; J: TRBJ1-1; CDR3: CASSYGWSLETEAFF; DNA: TGTGCCAGCAGCTATGGGTGGAGTTTAGAGACTGAAGCTTTCTTT
D: -; V: TRBV6-2/TRBV6-3; size: few; J: TRBJ2-7; CDR3: CASSAERYAPYEQYF; DNA: TGTGCCAGCTCCGCAGAAAGGTACGCACCCTACGAGCAGTACTTC
D: -; V: TRBV7-2; size: many; J: TRBJ1-3; CDR3: CASSVESGNTIYF; DNA: TGTGCCAGCAGCGTTGAGTCTGGAAACACCATATATTTT
D: -; V: TRBV5-5; size: -; J: TRBJ2-7; CDR3: CASSLSWSGTYEQYF; DNA: TGTGCCAGCAGCTTGTCTTGGTCGGGCACCTACGAGCAGTACTTC
D: TRBD2; V: TRBV10-3; size: many; J: TRBJ2-2; CDR3: CATRATSGAGGELFF; DNA: TGTGCCACCAGGGCGACTAGCGGGGCTGGAGGGGAGCTGTTTTTT
D: TRBD1; V: TRBV10-3; size: many; J: TRBJ2-4; CDR3: CAISESGTDLAKNIQYF; DNA: TGTGCCATCAGTGAGTCGGGGACAGACTTAGCCAAAAACATTCAGTACTTC
D: -; V: TRBV10-3; size: -; J: TRBJ1-1; CDR3: CAISVGRENTEAFF; DNA: TGTGCCATCAGTGTCGGCAGGGAGAACACTGAAGCTTTCTTT
D: -; V: TRBV6-5; size: -; J: TRBJ1-2; CDR3: CASSYSIGVNYGYTF; DNA: TGTGCCAGCAGTTACTCGATCGGGGTTAACTATGGCTACACCTTC
D: -; V: TRBV7-2; size: few; J: TRBJ1-5; CDR3: CASSYAFNQPQHF; DNA: TGTGCCAGCAGCTACGCGTTCAATCAGCCCCAGCATTTT
D: -; V: TRBV15; size: -; J: TRBJ1-5; CDR3: CATSRDHRGAGQPQHF; DNA: TGTGCCACCAGCAGAGATCATCGGGGGGCCGGTCAGCCCCAGCATTTT
D: -; V: TRBV3-1; size: -; J: TRBJ2-7; CDR3: CASSNVQGSEQYF; DNA: TGTGCCAGCAGCAATGTCCAGGGGAGCGAGCAGTACTTC
D: TRBD2; V: TRBV29-1; size: many; J: TRBJ2-4; CDR3: CSVERGDIQYF; DNA: TGCAGCGTCGAGCGGGGGGACATTCAGTACTTC
D: TRBD1; V: TRBV10-3; size: -; J: TRBJ1-4; CDR3: CAMSRDRSEKLFF; DNA: TGTGCCATGAGTAGGGACAGGAGTGAAAAACTGTTTTTT
D: -; V: TRBV6-1; size: few; J: TRBJ1-6; CDR3: CASRRSSYNSPLHF; DNA: TGTGCCAGCAGAAGGAGCTCCTATAATTCACCCCTCCACTTT
D: -; V: TRBV4-2; size: many; J: TRBJ1-2; CDR3: CASSQGGSYGYTF; DNA: TGTGCCAGCAGCCAAGGGGGGAGTTATGGCTACACCTTC